This T cell receptor (beta chain) was sequenced during a study of T cell responses to AZD1222 COVID-19 vaccine (dated by TCRdb to the early 2020s). Regarding the study in general: TCR sequencing was performed for 230 to 250 trial participants, of whom about 210 were given two doses of AZD1222 and around 26 were given two doses of MenACWY control vaccine. Trial participants were enrolled into age subgroups of 18-55, 56-69 and 70-plus years, which contained 148, 28 and 57 TCR-sequenced participants, respectively.

Broad study findings and their caveats: Nearly half of unique spike-specific TCRs reportedly recognized epitopes outside regions mutated in the B.1.351 and B.1.1.7 variants. Conclusions about previously exposed vaccinees were limited because only a handful of AZD1222 recipients were SARS-CoV-2 seropositive at baseline. Participants were mostly white British, with more females than males. The authors suggested clonal diversity may have been underestimated. Because no day 14 peak-response samples were available, the repertoires could be characterized only after the peak T cell response. In the small 56-69-year group, the increase in depth fell short of significance, most likely because of low power. Vaccine-associated CD4 TCRs spanned the whole spike protein, with dominant responses in regions 160-218 and 743-854. Spike-specific TCR breadth and depth rose significantly after two AZD1222 doses compared with day 0 and with MenACWY recipients.

The meaning of the sample's time point label: baseline before first vaccination. The treatment or condition label of this sample denotes: meningococcal conjugate vaccine given as trial control. Vaccinee samples came from UK trials COV001 and COV002, including a single-blind randomized controlled phase 2/3 trial of AZD1222 (ChAdOx1 nCoV-19) in healthy adults. Trial participant PBMC samples were collected at day 0 and day 28 after the second dose for TCRbeta chain sequencing. As regards this clone: It has no known antigen specificity. Base qualities are not provided; no much larger clone lies one nucleotide away.

Via the germline V gene, CDR1 is MGHDK and CDR2 SYGVNS. The cysteine opens and the phenylalanine closes a CDR3 of 14 amino acids. CDR3 DNA is the only sequence kept; it has 42 bases, read in frame from the first base. V is shortened by 4 bases, J by 6 bases, and the region joining them spans 10 bases. The CDR3 regions of human TCRbeta chains were analyzed by immunosequencing. In the original analysis: TCRs in the repertoires were matched against a reference library of SARS-CoV-2-specific TCRs that had been generated with the MIRA antigen-specificity platform. Breadth was defined as the fraction of unique TCRs that were SARS-CoV-2-associated. Depth was defined as the fraction of total T cells that were SARS-CoV-2-associated. Using the MIRA data, each spike-specific TCR was mapped to the spike region that the TCR reacts to and placed in a CD4 or CD8 class. Log10-transformed breadth and depth values were compared by one-way ANOVA with Sidak's multiple comparisons tests. The clones in this table, taken by TCRdb from immuneACCESS, are in-frame only. Not every clone is retained; where verified, under half of the shortfall comes from an unresolved V gene, and the cause of the rest is unknown. The V and J calls and clone size come from that table; D and trimming were worked out from the DNA. For this sample there are 95,000 to 120,000 clones; about nine tenths appear just once. Over 3% of the sample belongs to the ten largest clones.

The sequencing here drew on peripheral blood, taken on day 0 of MenACWY control vaccination. The source of this sequence is an adult in good health. The V and J genes are TRBV25-1 and TRBJ1-6; no D gene can be assigned with confidence. The CDR3 region has the sequence CASSVLTANSPLHF. In nucleotides, the sequence is TGTGCCAGCAGTGTCCTCACAGCTAATTCACCCCTCCACTTT.